This TCR beta chain was profiled in a study of T-cell memory formation after mild COVID-19. The CDR3 runs 14 residues. V lost 4 bases to trimming and J lost 0 bases, with 7 bases between them. Germline CDR1 is MNHEY and CDR2 is SMNVEV (reference sequence). From the 5' RACE reads, TCRdb called clonotypes with MiXCR, one entry per CDR3 protein. The data contain under 300,000 distinct CDR3 sequences, roughly 9.4% of them singletons. What was sequenced was PBMCs or a T cell subset sorted from them (not recorded which). The gene calls are TRBV27 and TRBJ1-5, with no clear D. The sequence was collected from a man younger than 35 who had mild COVID-19 (a few samples of this study predate the infection). Cell type and time point are not known. Written as DNA, the CDR3 is TGTGCCAGCAGTTATTCTTATAGCAATCAGCCCCAGCATTTT. This sequence encodes CASSYSYSNQPQHF.